These 6 T cell receptor beta chains share one sample of origin, sequenced in a study of prognosis after radiotherapy for stage I lung cancer. Two-round multiplex PCR, the amplification method, yielded TCR beta CDR3 from genomic DNA. Amplification during the initial PCR round employed primers specific to each TRBV and TRBJ gene. TCRdb re-called the multiplex PCR reads with MiXCR, one entry per CDR3 protein. The sample holds fewer than 35,000 distinct CDR3 sequences, around 48% seen once. The specimen was PBMCs, collected before or after stereotactic body radiation therapy (not recorded which). These receptors all stem from a donor over 45 with non-small cell lung cancer.

With regard to this clonotype: Since a far larger clone is one base different, this is likely a read error. V gene TRBV2 combines with J gene TRBJ2-1; 8 positions agree with TRBD2. Germline V gene lookup returns CDR1 SNHLY and CDR2 FYNNEI. The CDR3 has 15 residues. The CDR3 sequence is CASSLNPGGGYEQLF. DNA for the CDR3: TGTGCCAGCAGCCTCAACCCGGGAGGGGGGTATGAGCAGTTATTC. Together with reference TRBV2 and TRBJ2-1, the CDR3 gives the full variable domain: EPEVTQTPSHQVTQMGQEVILRCVPISNHLYFYWYRQILGQKVEFLVSFYNNEISEKSEIFDDQFSVERPDGSNFTLKIRSTKLEDSAMYFCASSLNPGGGYEQLFGPGTRLTVL.

This clonotype was counted many times. The chain employs TRBV28 and TRBJ2-3; 15 bases line up with TRBD2. Germline V CDR1 and CDR2: MDHEN, SYDVKM. The V and J ends lost 6 bases and 3 bases, in that order; junction bases with no gene match: 7. CDR3 length equals 17 residues. This CDR3 is CASRTGTSGRWTDTQYF. As DNA, the CDR3 is TGTGCCAGCAGGACCGGGACTAGCGGGAGGTGGACAGATACGCAGTATTTT. Full variable domain (rest looked up from reference TRBV28 and TRBJ2-3): DVKVTQSSRYLVKRTGEKVFLECVQDMDHENMFWYRQDPGLGLRLIYFSYDVKMKEKGDIPEGYSVSREKKERFSLILESASTNQTSMYLCASRTGTSGRWTDTQYFGPGTRLTVL.

This clonotype was found many times. J is TRBJ1-1 and V is TRBV2; a weak D match, TRBD1 (5 bases). This CDR3 is 14 amino acids long. V lost 5 bases, J lost 6 bases, and 16 bases lay in between. Germline V gives CDR1 SNHLY, CDR2 FYNNEI. The CDR3: CASSPGQGIPEAFF. For the CDR3, the DNA is TGTGCCAGCAGTCCGGGGCAGGGTATCCCTGAAGCTTTCTTT.

This clonotype was seen at least ten times. The V call is TRBV15, the J call TRBJ2-1; a weak D match, TRBD1 (6 bases). V shed 4 bases and J shed 8 bases, with 12 bases lying between them. In germline, CDR1 is LNHNV, CDR2 YYDKDF (reference sequence). The CDR3 is 13 amino acids. The CDR3: CATSKSQGYEQFF. The CDR3 nucleotides are TGTGCCACCAGCAAATCACAGGGTTATGAGCAGTTCTTC.

The sample holds one count of this clonotype. This sequence joins TRBV19 and TRBJ1-5; 11 positions match TRBD1. The germline V gene encodes CDR1 LNHDA and CDR2 SQIVND (reference sequence). The trim removed 5 bases at V and 7 bases at J, leaving 4 bases unmatched. The CDR3 length is 14 residues. The CDR3 sequence is CASSLGQGAQPQHF. CDR3 bases: TGTGCCAGTAGTCTCGGACAGGGGGCCCAGCCCCAGCATTTT. The variable domain in full, with the rest retrieved from reference TRBV19 and TRBJ1-5, is DGGITQSPKYLFRKEGQNVTLSCEQNLNHDAMYWYRQDPGQGLRLIYYSQIVNDFQKGDIAEGYSVSREKKESFPLTVTSAQKNPTAFYLCASSLGQGAQPQHFGDGTRLSIL.

The DNA for the CDR3 is TGTGCCAGCAGCTTATCGGGGGGCATAGTCAATCAGCCCCAGCATTTT. The encoded protein is CASSLSGGIVNQPQHF. The genes are TRBV7-2 and TRBJ1-5; perhaps TRBD1 as D (6 bases). There are 16 residues in the CDR3. Germline loops: CDR1 SGHTA, CDR2 FQGNSA. Trimming shortened V by 2 bases and J by 3 bases, and 14 bases separated the two germline ends.